This TCR beta chain originates from a study of graft-versus-host responses after intestinal transplantation. Across the whole study: Anti-thymocyte globulin induction, then tacrolimus and steroids for about three years, went to all recipients.

Using immunoSEQ multiplex PCR, the repertoire was profiled, and TCRdb retains in-frame clones only, with some absent. Altogether about 9,600 clones are present, less than 90% being singletons, with the ten largest covering 5% to 5.5%. The authors processed graft tissue to release intraepithelial and lamina propria lymphocytes. The V gene's germline CDR1 is PRHDT and CDR2 FYEKMQ (reference sequence). This CDR3 spans 14 amino acids. The V gene lost 4 bases and the J gene lost 6 bases, with 13 bases spanning the gap. The chain couples TRBV13 to TRBJ2-1, with D hard to call. Sequencing used ileum tissue, obtained roughly 700 days after intestinal transplantation. This TCR came from a human patient who received an intestinal transplant, so some T cells may come from the graft donor. The CDR3 region is CASSSTTGRNEQFF. The CDR3 DNA reads as TGTGCCAGCAGCTCCACGACTGGCCGCAATGAGCAGTTCTTC.